Detailed here is one T cell receptor (beta chain). Its antigen is unknown. The study ran its PCR with 60 Vbeta and 13 Jbeta primers. Repertoires were generated with immunoSEQ multiplex PCR, while TCRdb's copy carries only in-frame clones and drops some. Its clone listing holds roughly 140,000 clones. The record originates from a study of cytomegalovirus exposure and HLA in healthy donors. Overall study context: Researchers previously reported finding fewer than 140 million unique TCR beta sequences from about 200 million T cells. Overall study findings and caveats: Accurate prediction of most subjects' HLA-A and HLA-B alleles from TCR beta sequences was reported. Roughly even sequencing depth across donors was the assumption behind the presence/absence analyses.

The CDR3 spans 15 residues. Trimming took 1 base from V and 2 from J; bases not matched to a gene: 5. Germline V CDR1 and CDR2: SGHNT, YYREEE (reference sequence). What was sequenced was PBMCs. The rearrangement uses TRBV5-4 and TRBJ2-5, with TRBD2 matching over 7 bases. This clonotype originated in a man aged 35 to 55 in good health and CMV-seronegative. CDR3 region: CASSLRGVLQETQYF. For the CDR3, the DNA is TGTGCCAGCAGCTTGCGGGGGGTCCTTCAAGAGACCCAGTACTTC.